This T cell receptor (beta chain) was obtained from a study of T cells in localized non-small cell lung cancer. On this clone itself: Its antigen is as yet unknown.

This CDR3 region has 12 residues. Deletions cut 1 base from V and 5 bases from J, with 5 bases between. CDR1 SEHNR and CDR2 FQNEAQ come from the germline V gene (reference sequence). Study-wide findings and caveats: There were a median around 60 of the top 100 tumor clones appearing in adjacent lung.

Generated by immunoSEQ multiplex PCR, the TCRdb table keeps only in-frame clones and is missing some. The sample contains 35,000 or so clones, roughly nine tenths of which appear only once. The sequence was collected from a woman aged 35 to 69 with stage I lung adenocarcinoma. V gene TRBV7-9 combines with J gene TRBJ2-5; D unclear. The sequencing used peripheral blood, collected before any cancer treatment. The CDR3 spells CASSLGHETQYF. The CDR3 DNA reads as TGTGCCAGCAGCTTAGGACACGAGACCCAGTACTTC.